This T cell receptor (beta chain) was sequenced during a study of T cell repertoires in cytomegalovirus infection. Looking at the study overall: CMV epitopes used comprised recently identified HLA-C-restricted ones and well-studied HLA-B-restricted ones.

In germline, CDR1 is SGHVT, CDR2 SQSDAQ. The CDR3 is 16 amino acids. Trimming cost V 6 bases and J 3 bases, with 17 bases left between them. For this clonotype: What it recognizes is unknown.

Using its own MiXCR run on the reads, TCRdb lists one record per CDR3 protein. The data hold around 78,000 distinct CDR3 sequences, with around 42% observed a single time. The J gene is TRBJ2-2, the V gene TRBV7-4; D uncertain. The TCR sequence derives from a human donor in good health (CMV status not recorded). Some clones in this sample may be carry-over from other donors' samples. The sequencing used CD8+ T cells from cultured PBMCs, collected from culture after CMV antigen stimulation. The CDR3 sequence: CASSDIRTEHTGELFF. CDR3 nucleotide sequence: TGTGCCAGCAGTGATATCCGGACGGAGCACACCGGGGAGCTGTTTTTT.